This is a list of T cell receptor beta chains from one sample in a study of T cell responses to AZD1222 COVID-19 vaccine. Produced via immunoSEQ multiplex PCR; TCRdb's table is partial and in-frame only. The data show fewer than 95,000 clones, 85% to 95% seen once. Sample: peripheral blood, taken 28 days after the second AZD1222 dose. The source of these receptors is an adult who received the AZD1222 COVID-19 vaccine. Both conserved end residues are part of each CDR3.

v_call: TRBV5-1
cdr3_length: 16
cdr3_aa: CASSLGNSGAQETQYF

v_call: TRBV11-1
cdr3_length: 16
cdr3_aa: CASSFGPATSTDTQYF

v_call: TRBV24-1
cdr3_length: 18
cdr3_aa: CATSDDRDRGATNEKLFF

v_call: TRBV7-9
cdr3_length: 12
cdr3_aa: CASKGAENTIYF

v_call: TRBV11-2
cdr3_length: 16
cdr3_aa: CASSLRLAELQETQYF

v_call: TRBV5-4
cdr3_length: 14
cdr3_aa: CASSLGPSDQPQHF

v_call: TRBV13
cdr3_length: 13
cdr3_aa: CASSLVGGHEQYF

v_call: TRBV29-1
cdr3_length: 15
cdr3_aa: CSGLRQELAKNIQYF

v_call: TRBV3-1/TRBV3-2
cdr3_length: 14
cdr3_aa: CASSRQGSNEKLFF

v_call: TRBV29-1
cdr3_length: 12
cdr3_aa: CSGSGTNGEQYF

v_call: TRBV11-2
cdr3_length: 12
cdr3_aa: CASSLSRNEQYF

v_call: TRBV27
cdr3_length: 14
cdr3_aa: CASSQGQGANEQYF

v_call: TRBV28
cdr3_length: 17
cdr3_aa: CASGTPRQGSSGNTIYF

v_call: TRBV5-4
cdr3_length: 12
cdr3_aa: CASSKSTDTQYF

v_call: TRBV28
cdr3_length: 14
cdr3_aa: CASSFAGRDPTQYF

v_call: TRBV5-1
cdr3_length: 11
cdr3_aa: CASREVETQYF

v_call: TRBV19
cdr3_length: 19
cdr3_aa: CASRPGAGLSSFYYNEQFF

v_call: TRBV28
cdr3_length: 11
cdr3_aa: CASSSRDTQYF

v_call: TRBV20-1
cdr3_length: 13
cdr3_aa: CSASDPGRDTQYF

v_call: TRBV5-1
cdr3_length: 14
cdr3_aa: CASSFSQGSYEQYF

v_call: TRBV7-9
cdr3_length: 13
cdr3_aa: CASRPGLNEKLFF

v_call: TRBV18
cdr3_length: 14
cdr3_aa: CASSPGTAGNTIYF

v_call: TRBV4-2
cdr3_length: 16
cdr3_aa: CASSHASGATNEKLFF

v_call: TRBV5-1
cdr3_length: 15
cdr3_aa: CASSILAGEPGEQFF

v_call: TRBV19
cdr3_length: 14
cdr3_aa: CASSGGFDLLKLFF

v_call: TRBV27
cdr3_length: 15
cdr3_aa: CASSPRRAGDTEAFF

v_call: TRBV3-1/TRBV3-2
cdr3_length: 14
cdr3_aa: CASSPPPIQETQYF

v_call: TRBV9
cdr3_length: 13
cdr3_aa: CASSVGQQETQYF

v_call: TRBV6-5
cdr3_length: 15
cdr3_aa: CASSRQGGLNEKLFF

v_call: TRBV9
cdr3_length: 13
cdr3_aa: CASSVGGYTEAFF

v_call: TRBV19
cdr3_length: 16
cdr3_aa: CASSIDAPGGTDTQYF

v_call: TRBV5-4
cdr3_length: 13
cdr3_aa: CASSLDSNQPQHF

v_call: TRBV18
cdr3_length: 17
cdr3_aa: CASSPPLGGSSYNEQFF

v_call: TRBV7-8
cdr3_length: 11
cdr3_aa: CASSFIGEQYF

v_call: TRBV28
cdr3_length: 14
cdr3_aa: CASREPGQNQPQHF

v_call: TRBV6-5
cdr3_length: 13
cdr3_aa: CASRPGQDYEQYF

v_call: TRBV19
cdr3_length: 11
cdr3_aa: CASTRGVEQFF

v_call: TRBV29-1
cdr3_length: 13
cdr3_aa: CSARETGTTEAFF

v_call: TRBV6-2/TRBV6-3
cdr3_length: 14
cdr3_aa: CASSYLRQSPEAFF

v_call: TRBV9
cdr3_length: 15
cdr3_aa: CASSLEGSGIGGQFF

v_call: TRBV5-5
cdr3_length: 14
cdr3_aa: CASSRGTGVSPLHF

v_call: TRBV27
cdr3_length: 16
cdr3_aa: CASRRTKDSPNTEAFF

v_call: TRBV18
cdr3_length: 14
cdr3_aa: CASSSQTGSYEQYF

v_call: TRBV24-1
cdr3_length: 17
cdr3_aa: CATSDRSQGGPTGELFF

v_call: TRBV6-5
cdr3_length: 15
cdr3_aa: CASSYGGRVKNIQYF

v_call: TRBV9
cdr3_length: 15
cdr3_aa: CASSVAGRKPADIYF

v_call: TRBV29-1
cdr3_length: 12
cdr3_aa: CSVGGGGNEQFF

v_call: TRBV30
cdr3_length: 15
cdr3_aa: CAWSLLAGGPSEQFF

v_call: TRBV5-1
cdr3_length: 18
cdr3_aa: CASSLLGQGSSSYNEQFF

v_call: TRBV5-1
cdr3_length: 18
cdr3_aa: CASSRQTSAYFRANEQFF

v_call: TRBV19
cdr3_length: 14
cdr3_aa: CASSTTGFQETQYF

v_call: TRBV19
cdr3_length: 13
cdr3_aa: CASSRRSSYEQYF

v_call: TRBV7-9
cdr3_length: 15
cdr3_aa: CASSMSDIGNYGYTF

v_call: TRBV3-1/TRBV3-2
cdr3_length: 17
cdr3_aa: CASSQGIPGGRTDTQYF

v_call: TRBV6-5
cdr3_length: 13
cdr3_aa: CASAQQGWWEQYF

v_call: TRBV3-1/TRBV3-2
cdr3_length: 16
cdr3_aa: CASNISPQGARNTIYF

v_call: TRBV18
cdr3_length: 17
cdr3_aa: CASSPGDRGQVGYGYTF

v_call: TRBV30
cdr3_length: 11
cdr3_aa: CAWSLPYEQYF

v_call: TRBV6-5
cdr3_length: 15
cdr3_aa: CASSRAGHTGNTIYF